Detailed here is one T cell receptor (beta chain). Its target is unknown. The data stem from a study of Ad26.COV2.S vaccination and SARS-CoV-2 variants. Study-wide context: Intramuscularly, Ad26.COV2.S was given either once or twice, 56 days apart. Points from the study as a whole: Vaccine and placebo recipients had comparable breadth of non-spike TCRs. Analyses that measured TCR breadth and depth may have underestimated total T cell responses.

Treatment meaning: around 19 received Ad26.COV2.S at low or high dose, single or two shots; 5 received placebo; per-sample allocation not given. Each sample was drawn 63 days after the first injection (of vaccine or placebo). Clones were sequenced by immunoSEQ multiplex PCR, and TCRdb holds only the in-frame ones, with some missing. Of a few hundred thousand clones in the sample, approximately 90% were seen once. The sequenced sample was peripheral blood, obtained in a trial of Ad26.COV2.S vaccine versus placebo. This receptor was identified in a person between 18 and 65 years old who received the Ad26.COV2.S COVID-19 vaccine or a placebo.

DNA for the CDR3: TGTGCCAGCTCAGAGGGAGCAGGTAGCTCCTACGAGCAGTACTTC. Protein: CASSEGAGSSYEQYF. The chain combines TRBV18 with TRBJ2-7; D possibly corresponds to TRBD2 (5 bases). Germline V gene sequence: CDR1 KGHSH, CDR2 LQKENI. Trimming removed 5 bases at V and 0 bases at J, with 14 bases between. The CDR3 totals 15 residues.